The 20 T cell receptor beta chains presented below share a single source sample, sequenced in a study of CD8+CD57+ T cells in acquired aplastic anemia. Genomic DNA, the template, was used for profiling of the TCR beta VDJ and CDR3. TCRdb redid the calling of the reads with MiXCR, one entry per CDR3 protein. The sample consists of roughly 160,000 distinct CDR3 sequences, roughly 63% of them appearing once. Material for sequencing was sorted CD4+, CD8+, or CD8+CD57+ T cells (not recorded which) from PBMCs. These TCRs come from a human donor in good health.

The CDR3 coding sequence is TGCAGTGCTATCCTCGTTGGGTTCGGGTACACTGAAGCTTTCTTT. Its translation: CSAILVGFGYTEAFF. The chain links TRBV20-1 to TRBJ1-1; D gene uncertain. Germline V gene lookup returns CDR1 DFQATT and CDR2 SNEGSKA (reference sequence). V was shortened by 4 bases and J by 3 bases, with 18 bases between the two germline ends. CDR3 size: 15 residues.

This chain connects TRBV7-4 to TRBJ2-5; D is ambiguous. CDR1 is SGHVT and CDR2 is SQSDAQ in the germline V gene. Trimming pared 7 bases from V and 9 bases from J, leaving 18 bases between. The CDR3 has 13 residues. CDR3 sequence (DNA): TGTGCCAGCAACCTCGACCCCCCAGCGTCCCAGTACTTC. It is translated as CASNLDPPASQYF.

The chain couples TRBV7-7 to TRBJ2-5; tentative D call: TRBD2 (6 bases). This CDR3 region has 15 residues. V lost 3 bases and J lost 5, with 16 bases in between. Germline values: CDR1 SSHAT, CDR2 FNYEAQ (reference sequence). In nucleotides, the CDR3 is TGTGCCAGCAGCTTTTATCCTGGAGGGCTTGAGACCCAGTACTTC. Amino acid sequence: CASSFYPGGLETQYF.

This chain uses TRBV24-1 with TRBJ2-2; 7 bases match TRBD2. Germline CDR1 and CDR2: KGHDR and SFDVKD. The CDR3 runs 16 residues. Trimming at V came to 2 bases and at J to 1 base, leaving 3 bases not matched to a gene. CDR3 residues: CATSDWEGMNTGELFF. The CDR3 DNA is TGTGCCACCAGTGATTGGGAGGGGATGAACACCGGGGAGCTGTTTTTT.

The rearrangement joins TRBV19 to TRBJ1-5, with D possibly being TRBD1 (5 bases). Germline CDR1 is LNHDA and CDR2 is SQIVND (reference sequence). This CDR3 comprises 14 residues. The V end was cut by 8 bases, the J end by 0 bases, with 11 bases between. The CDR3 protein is CASHGTYSNQPQHF. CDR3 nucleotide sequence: TGTGCCAGTCACGGGACCTATAGCAATCAGCCCCAGCATTTT.

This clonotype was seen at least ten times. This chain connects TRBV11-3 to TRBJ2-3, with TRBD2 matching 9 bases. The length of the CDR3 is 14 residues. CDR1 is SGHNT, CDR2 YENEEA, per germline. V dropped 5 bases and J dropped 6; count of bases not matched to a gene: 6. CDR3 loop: CASSASGRRDTQYF. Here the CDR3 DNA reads TGTGCCAGCAGCGCGAGCGGGAGGCGTGATACGCAGTATTTT. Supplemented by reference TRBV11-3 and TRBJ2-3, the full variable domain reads EAGVVQSPRYKIIEKKQPVAFWCNPISGHNTLYWYLQNLGQGPELLIRYENEEAVDDSQLPKDRFSAERLKGVDSTLKIQPAELGDSAVYLCASSASGRRDTQYFGPGTRLTVL.

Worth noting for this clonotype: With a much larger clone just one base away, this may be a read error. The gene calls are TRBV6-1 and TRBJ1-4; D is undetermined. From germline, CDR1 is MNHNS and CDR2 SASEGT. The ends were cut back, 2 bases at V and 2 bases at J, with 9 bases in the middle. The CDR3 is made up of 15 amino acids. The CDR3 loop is CASSELRMTNEKLFF. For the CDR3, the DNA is TGTGCCAGCAGTGAATTGAGGATGACTAATGAAAAACTGTTTTTT.

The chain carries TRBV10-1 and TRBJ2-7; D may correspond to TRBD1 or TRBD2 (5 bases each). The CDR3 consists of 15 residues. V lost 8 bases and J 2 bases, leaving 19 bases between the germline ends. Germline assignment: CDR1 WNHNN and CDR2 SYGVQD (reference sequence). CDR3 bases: TGCGCCAGCTTACTTACCGGGACCGAGACCTACGAGCAGTACTTC. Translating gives CASLLTGTETYEQYF.

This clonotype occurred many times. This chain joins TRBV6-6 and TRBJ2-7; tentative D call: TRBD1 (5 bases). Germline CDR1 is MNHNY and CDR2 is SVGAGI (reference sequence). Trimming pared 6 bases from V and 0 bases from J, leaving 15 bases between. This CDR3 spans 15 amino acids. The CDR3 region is CASSLTMGLSYEQYF. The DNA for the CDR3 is TGTGCCAGCAGCCTTACTATGGGGCTCTCCTACGAGCAGTACTTC.

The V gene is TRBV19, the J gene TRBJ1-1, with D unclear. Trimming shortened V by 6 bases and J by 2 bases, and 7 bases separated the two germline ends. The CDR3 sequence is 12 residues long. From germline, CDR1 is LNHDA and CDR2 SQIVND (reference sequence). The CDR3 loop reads CASRPKNTEAFF. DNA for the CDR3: TGTGCCAGTAGACCCAAAAACACTGAAGCTTTCTTT. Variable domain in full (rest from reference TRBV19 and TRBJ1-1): DGGITQSPKYLFRKEGQNVTLSCEQNLNHDAMYWYRQDPGQGLRLIYYSQIVNDFQKGDIAEGYSVSREKKESFPLTVTSAQKNPTAFYLCASRPKNTEAFFGQGTRLTVV.

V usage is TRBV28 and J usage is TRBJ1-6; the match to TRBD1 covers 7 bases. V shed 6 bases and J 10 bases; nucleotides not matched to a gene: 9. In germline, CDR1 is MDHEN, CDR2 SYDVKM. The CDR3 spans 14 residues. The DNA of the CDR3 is TGTGCCAGCAGCCGTAGACAGGGTCGGTCACCCCTCCACTTT. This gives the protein CASSRRQGRSPLHF.

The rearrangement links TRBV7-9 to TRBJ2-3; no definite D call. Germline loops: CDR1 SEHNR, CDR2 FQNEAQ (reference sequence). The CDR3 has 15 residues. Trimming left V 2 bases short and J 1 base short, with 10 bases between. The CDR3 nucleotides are TGTGCCAGCAGCTTAACAGCCCTTGGCACAGATACGCAGTATTTT. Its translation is CASSLTALGTDTQYF.

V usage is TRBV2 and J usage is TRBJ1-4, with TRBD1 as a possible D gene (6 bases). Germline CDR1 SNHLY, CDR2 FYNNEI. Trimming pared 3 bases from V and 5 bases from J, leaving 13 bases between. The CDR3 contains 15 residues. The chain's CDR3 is CASSDSGRGNEKLFF. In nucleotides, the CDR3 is TGTGCCAGCAGTGACTCAGGGAGGGGGAATGAAAAACTGTTTTTT.

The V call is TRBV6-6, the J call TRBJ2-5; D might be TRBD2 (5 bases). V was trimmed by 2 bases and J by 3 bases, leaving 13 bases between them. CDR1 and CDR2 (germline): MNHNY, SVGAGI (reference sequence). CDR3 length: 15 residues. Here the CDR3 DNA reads TGTGCCAGCAGTTACCAGAACACCGGGGAAGAGACCCAGTACTTC. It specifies CASSYQNTGEETQYF.

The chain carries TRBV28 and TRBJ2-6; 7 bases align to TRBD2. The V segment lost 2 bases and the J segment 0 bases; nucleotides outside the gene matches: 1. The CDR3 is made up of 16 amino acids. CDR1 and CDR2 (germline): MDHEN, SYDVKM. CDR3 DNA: TGTGCCAGCAGTTTAGCGGGGGACTCTGGGGCCAACGTCCTGACTTTC. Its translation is CASSLAGDSGANVLTF.

CDR3 sequence: CSASTPTHNEQFF. CDR3 DNA: TGCAGCGCCTCGACTCCGACGCACAATGAGCAGTTCTTC. The V gene is TRBV29-1, the J gene TRBJ2-1; D remains unclear. Trimming cost V 7 bases and J 5 bases, with 15 bases left between them. The germline V gene has CDR1 SQVTM and CDR2 ANQGSEA. This CDR3 comprises 13 residues.

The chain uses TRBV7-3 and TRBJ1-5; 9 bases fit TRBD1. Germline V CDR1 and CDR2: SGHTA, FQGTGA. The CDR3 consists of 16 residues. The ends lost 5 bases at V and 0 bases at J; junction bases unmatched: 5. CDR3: CASSHPGQGSNQPQHF. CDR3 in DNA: TGTGCCAGCAGCCATCCGGGACAGGGTAGCAATCAGCCCCAGCATTTT. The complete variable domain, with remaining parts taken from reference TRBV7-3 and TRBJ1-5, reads GAGVSQTPSNKVTEKGKYVELRCDPISGHTALYWYRQSLGQGPEFLIYFQGTGAADDSGLPNDRFFAVRPEGSVSTLKIQRTERGDSAVYLCASSHPGQGSNQPQHFGDGTRLSIL.

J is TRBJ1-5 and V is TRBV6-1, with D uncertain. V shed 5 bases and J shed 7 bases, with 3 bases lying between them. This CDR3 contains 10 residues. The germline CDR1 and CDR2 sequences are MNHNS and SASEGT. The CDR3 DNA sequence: TGTGCCAGCAGTTTACAGCCCCAGCATTTT. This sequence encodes CASSLQPQHF.

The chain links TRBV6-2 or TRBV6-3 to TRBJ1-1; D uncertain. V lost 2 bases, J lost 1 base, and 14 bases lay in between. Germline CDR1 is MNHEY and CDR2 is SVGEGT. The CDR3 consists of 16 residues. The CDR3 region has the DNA TGTGCCAGCAGTTACCACGCCAGACCTTCGAACACTGAAGCTTTCTTT. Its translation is CASSYHARPSNTEAFF.

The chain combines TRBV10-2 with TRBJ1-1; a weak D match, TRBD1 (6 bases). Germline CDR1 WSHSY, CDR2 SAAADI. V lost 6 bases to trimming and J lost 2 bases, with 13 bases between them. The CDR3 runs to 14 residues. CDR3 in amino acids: CASRGASRNTEAFF. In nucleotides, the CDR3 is TGCGCCAGCAGGGGGGCTTCACGCAACACTGAAGCTTTCTTT.